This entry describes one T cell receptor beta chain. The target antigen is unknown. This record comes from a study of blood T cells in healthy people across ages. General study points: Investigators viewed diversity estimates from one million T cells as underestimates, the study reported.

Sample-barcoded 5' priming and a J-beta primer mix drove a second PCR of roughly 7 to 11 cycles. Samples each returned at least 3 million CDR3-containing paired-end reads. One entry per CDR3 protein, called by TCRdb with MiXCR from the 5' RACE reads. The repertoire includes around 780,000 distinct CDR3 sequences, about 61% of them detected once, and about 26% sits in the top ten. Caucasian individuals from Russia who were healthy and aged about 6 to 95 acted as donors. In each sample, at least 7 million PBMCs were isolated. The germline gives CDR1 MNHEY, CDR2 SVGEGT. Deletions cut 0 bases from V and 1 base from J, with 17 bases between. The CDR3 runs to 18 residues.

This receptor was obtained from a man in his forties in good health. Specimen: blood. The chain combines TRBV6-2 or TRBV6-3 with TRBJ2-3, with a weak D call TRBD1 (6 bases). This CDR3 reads CASSYSTVRDTGTDTQYF. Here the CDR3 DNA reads TGTGCCAGCAGTTACTCGACTGTTCGGGACACTGGCACAGATACGCAGTATTTT.